This T cell receptor beta chain was captured by sequencing in a study of cytomegalovirus exposure and HLA in healthy donors. Clones were read by immunoSEQ multiplex PCR, and TCRdb kept only the in-frame ones, dropping some. The sample holds about 140,000 clones, 85% to 90% seen once. Study-wide results and caveats: Specificity of three CMV-associated chains for CMV antigens was verified in vitro. First-cohort TCR clusters tended to co-occur in the approximately 110 validation repertoires, a later analysis found. Many donors shared some public TCRs, even though most TCR sequences were rare. 164 TCR beta chains were listed as cytomegalovirus-associated.

CDR1 is LNHDA and CDR2 is SQIVND in the germline V gene (reference sequence). Losses at the gene ends were 5 bases for V and 9 bases for J; bases not matched to a gene: 10. CDR3 length: 16 residues. To note about this clone: Its antigen remains unknown.

The rearrangement joins TRBV19 to TRBJ2-1; 13 bases align to TRBD2. The TCR comes from a man between 18 and 35 years old in good health and CMV-seronegative. The source material was PBMCs. CDR3 sequence (DNA): TGTGCCAGTAGTCCACTAGCGGGGGGGCCTCACAGTGAGCAGTTCTTC. This sequence encodes CASSPLAGGPHSEQFF.